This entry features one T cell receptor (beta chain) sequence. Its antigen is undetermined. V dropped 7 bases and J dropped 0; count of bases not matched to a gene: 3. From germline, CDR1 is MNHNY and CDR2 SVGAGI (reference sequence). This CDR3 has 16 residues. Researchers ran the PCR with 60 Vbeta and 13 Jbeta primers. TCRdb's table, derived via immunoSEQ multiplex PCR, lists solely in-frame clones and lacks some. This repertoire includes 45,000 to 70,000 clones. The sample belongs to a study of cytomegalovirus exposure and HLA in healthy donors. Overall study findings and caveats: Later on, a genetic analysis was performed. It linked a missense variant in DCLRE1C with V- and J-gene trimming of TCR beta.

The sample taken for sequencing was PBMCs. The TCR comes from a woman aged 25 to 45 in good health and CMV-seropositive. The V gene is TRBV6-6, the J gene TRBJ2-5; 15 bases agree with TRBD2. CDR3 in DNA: TGTGCCAGCACTGGACTAGCGGGGGGGGACCAAGAGACCCAGTACTTC. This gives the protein CASTGLAGGDQETQYF.